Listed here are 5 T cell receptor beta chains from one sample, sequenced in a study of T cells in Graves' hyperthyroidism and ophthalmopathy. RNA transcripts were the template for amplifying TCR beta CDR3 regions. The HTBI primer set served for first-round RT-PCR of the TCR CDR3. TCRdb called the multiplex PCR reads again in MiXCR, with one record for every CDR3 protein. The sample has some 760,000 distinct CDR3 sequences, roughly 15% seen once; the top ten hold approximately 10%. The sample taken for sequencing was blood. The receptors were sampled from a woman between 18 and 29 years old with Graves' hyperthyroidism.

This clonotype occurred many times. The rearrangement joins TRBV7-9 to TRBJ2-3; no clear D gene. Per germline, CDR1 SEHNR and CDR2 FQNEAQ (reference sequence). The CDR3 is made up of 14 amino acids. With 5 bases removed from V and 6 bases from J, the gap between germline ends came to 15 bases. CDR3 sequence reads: CASSTGQMRDTQYF. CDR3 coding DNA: TGTGCCAGCAGCACCGGGCAGATGAGGGATACGCAGTATTTT.

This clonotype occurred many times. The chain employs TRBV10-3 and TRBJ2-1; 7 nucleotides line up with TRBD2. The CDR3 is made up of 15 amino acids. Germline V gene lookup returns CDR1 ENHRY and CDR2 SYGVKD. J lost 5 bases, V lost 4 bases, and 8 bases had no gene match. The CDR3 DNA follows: TGTGCCATCAGTGGATCTAGCGGCGGGGACAATGAGCAGTTCTTC. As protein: CAISGSSGGDNEQFF.

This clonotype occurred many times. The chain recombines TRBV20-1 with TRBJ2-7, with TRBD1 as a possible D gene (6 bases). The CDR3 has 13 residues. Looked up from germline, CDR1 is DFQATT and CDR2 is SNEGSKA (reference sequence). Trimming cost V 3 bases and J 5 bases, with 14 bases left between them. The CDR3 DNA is TGCAGTGCTAGTGGGGGCGTTAAGAACGAGCAGTACTTC. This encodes CSASGGVKNEQYF.

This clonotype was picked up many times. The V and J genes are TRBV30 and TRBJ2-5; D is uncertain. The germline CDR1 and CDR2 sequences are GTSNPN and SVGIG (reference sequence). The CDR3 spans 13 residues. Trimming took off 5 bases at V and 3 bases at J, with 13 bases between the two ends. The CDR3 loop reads CAWSRVLKETQYF. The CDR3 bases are TGTGCCTGGTCCCGGGTCCTAAAAGAGACCCAGTACTTC.

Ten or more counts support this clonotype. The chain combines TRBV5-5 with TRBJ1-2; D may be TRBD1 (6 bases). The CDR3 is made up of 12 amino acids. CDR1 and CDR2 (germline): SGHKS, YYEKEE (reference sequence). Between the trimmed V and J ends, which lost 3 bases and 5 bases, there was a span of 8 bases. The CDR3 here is CASSWGQYGYTF. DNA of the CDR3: TGTGCCAGCAGCTGGGGACAATATGGCTACACCTTC.